This entry is about one TCR beta chain. CDR3 size: 15 residues. Germline V gene data show CDR1 as ENHRY and CDR2 as SYGVKD. V gave up 0 bases and J gave up 2 bases, with 8 bases separating them. The data were obtained in a study of Ad26.COV2.S vaccination and SARS-CoV-2 variants. Noted treatment: roughly 19 received Ad26.COV2.S at low or high dose, single or two shots; 5 received placebo; per-sample allocation not given. Repertoires come from day 63 after the first vaccine or placebo injection. The table came from immunoSEQ multiplex PCR; TCRdb's copy has only in-frame clones and leaves some out. The table records hundreds of thousands of clones, roughly 90% of them present only once.

The clonotype comes from a person between 18 and 65 years old who received the Ad26.COV2.S COVID-19 vaccine or a placebo. Sample: peripheral blood, taken in a trial of Ad26.COV2.S vaccine versus placebo. V is TRBV10-3 and J is TRBJ1-5; D not resolved. CDR3 protein: CAISESSQGNQPQHF. The CDR3 DNA sequence: TGTGCCATCAGTGAGTCGAGTCAGGGCAATCAGCCCCAGCATTTT.